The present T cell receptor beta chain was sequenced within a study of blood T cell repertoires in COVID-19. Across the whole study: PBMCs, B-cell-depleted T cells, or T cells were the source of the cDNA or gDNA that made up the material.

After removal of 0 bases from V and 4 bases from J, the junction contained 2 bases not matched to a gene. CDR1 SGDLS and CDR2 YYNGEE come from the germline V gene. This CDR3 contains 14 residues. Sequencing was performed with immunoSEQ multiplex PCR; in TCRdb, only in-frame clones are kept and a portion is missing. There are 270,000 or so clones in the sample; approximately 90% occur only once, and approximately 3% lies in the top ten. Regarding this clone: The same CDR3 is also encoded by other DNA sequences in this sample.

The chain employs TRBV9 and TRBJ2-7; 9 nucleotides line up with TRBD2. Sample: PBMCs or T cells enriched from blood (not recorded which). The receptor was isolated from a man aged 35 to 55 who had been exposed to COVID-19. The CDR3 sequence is CASSVASGTYEQYF. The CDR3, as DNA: TGTGCCAGCAGCGTAGCTAGCGGGACTTACGAGCAGTACTTC.